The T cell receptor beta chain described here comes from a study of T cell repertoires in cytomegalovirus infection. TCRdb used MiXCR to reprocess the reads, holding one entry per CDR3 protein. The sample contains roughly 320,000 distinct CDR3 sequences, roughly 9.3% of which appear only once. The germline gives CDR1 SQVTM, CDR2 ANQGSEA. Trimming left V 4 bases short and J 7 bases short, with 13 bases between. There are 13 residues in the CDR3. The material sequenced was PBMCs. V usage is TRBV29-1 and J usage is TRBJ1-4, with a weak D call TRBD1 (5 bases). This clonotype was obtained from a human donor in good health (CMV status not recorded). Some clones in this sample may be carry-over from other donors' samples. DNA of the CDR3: TGCAGCGTTGGGAAACACGGGGGTGAAAAACTGTTTTTT. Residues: CSVGKHGGEKLFF.